This TCR beta chain was retrieved from a study of cytomegalovirus exposure and HLA in healthy donors. Broader study findings: HLA-A and HLA-B allele assignments for most subjects were reportedly predicted accurately using TCR beta sequences. High specificity and sensitivity for cytomegalovirus status were reported for the classifier. Available immune exposure information covered CMV serostatus only.

CDR1 MGHDK and CDR2 SYGVNS come from the germline V gene. This CDR3 is 15 amino acids long. The V and J ends lost 1 base and 5 bases, in that order; junction bases with no gene match: 2. This clone was seen a few times. Its specificity is unknown. 13 Jbeta primers and 60 Vbeta primers were used for the PCR. Assay: immunoSEQ multiplex PCR; the TCRdb copy retains only in-frame clones and omits some. Of roughly 190,000 clones in the sample, around four fifths were seen once. Healthy donors of bone marrow made up the group. This clonotype originated in a man aged 35 to 55 in good health and CMV-seropositive. The J gene is TRBJ2-1, the V gene TRBV25-1; TRBD1 agrees at 10 bases. Sequencing was done on a sample of PBMCs. As DNA, the CDR3 is TGTGCCAGCAGTGAATCTGGACAGGGGGACAATGAGCAGTTCTTC. Translating it yields CASSESGQGDNEQFF.